This T cell receptor beta chain was retrieved from a study of shared clonotypes between healthy human individuals. Only CD45RO-negative cells positively selected for CCR7 counted as naive CD8 cells, so terminally differentiated effector memory CD45RA+ cells were excluded. Each donor was a Caucasian adult residing in Nashville, Tennessee. Using approximately 200 ng DNA, tens of thousands of T cell genomes, the sorted-subset replicate PCRs were run. Profiling relied on immunoSEQ multiplex PCR, and the TCRdb table lists in-frame clones only, not all of them. The table has over 2,000,000 clones, roughly 93% seen once. With regard to this clone: Other DNA variants within this sample encode the same CDR3.

The CDR3 has 12 residues. Trimming removed 3 bases from V and 4 bases from J, with 4 bases in between. In germline, CDR1 is WNHNN, CDR2 SYGVQD (reference sequence). This rearrangement joins TRBV10-1 to TRBJ1-5; D is unclear. The receptor was isolated from a man aged 18 to 29 in good health. Some clones in this sample may be carry-over from other donors' samples. The sequencing sample was made of naive CD8+ T cells from PBMCs. The CDR3 here is CASSEGNQPQHF. The CDR3 bases are TGCGCCAGCAGTGAAGGGAATCAGCCCCAGCATTTT.